This T cell receptor beta chain was observed in a study of T cells after posttransplantation cyclophosphamide. Whole-study results and caveats: TRB clonality was highly associated with recipient CMV seropositivity and reactivation. Donor CD8+ memory clones often dominated recipient blood repertoires at later times. TRB overlap between skin or GI tissue T cells and blood was limited.

For this clone: Its target is unknown.

V gave up 3 bases and J gave up 8 bases; unmatched junction bases: 8. CDR3 length equals 15 residues. CDR1 is LNHNV and CDR2 is YYDKDF in the germline V gene (reference sequence). The related graft donor's blood sample was taken on the day of bone marrow donation. Sequenced by immunoSEQ multiplex PCR; TCRdb stores in-frame clones only, minus some. The table lists approximately 30,000 clones, 86% of them singletons, with 2.5% to 4% in the top ten. This chain links TRBV15 with TRBJ2-1; 9 bases are a match to TRBD2. Sequences were obtained from PBMCs. The TCR was taken from a man in his fifties. Here the CDR3 DNA reads TGTGCCACCAGCAGTTGGCGGGAGGGCCCTGATGAGCAGTTCTTC. Translation: CATSSWREGPDEQFF.